One sample yielded the 23 T cell receptor beta chains listed below, sequenced in a study of blood T cell repertoires in COVID-19. Measured with immunoSEQ multiplex PCR; TCRdb has only the in-frame clones, and not every one. The sample lists 270,000 or so clones, roughly 86% seen once, with under 3% in the top ten. The source material was PBMCs or T cells enriched from blood (not recorded which). The receptor source for this set is a woman younger than 30 who had recovered from COVID-19.

This chain uses TRBV4-3 with TRBJ2-7, with a possible D match to TRBD1 (6 bases). Deletions cut 1 base from V and 2 bases from J, with 15 bases between. Germline-derived CDR1 and CDR2 are LGHNA and YSLEER. The CDR3 runs 16 residues. The CDR3 protein is CASSQGFKGTTYEQYF. The DNA of the CDR3 is TGCGCCAGCAGCCAAGGGTTTAAAGGGACAACCTACGAGCAGTACTTC.

The chain combines TRBV3-1 (or the pseudogene TRBV3-2) with TRBJ1-1, with a tentative D call TRBD1 (5 bases). Trimming took 2 bases from V and 1 from J, leaving 5 bases between them. Germline loops: CDR1 LGHDT, CDR2 YNNKEL (reference sequence). The CDR3 runs to 13 residues. Here the CDR3 DNA reads TGTGCCAGCAGCCAACAGGGGAACACTGAAGCTTTCTTT. It is translated as CASSQQGNTEAFF.

The J gene is TRBJ1-2, the V gene TRBV9; D unresolved. The CDR3 extends over 14 amino acids. Germline loops: CDR1 SGDLS, CDR2 YYNGEE. V was cut by 0 bases and J by 4 bases, with 10 bases left in between. The CDR3 is CASSVEPLGYGYTF. In DNA, the CDR3 is TGTGCCAGCAGCGTAGAACCTCTAGGCTATGGCTACACCTTC.

The rearrangement links TRBV4-1 to TRBJ1-2, with D tentatively TRBD1 (5 bases). Trimming took 3 bases from V and 8 from J, leaving 19 bases between them. This CDR3 comprises 15 residues. In germline, CDR1 is MGHRA, CDR2 YSYEKL. The CDR3 sequence: CASSHTDGRQSGYTF. The CDR3 DNA reads as TGCGCCAGCAGCCACACGGACGGACGACAGAGCGGCTACACCTTC.

The chain uses TRBV18 and TRBJ2-3; D is undetermined. CDR3 length equals 13 residues. CDR1 and CDR2 (germline): KGHSH, LQKENI. V dropped 7 bases and J dropped 1 base, with 9 bases sitting between them. The CDR3 sequence is CASYNQGTDTQYF. For the CDR3, the DNA is TGTGCCAGCTACAACCAAGGCACAGATACGCAGTATTTT.

The gene calls are TRBV6-5 and TRBJ1-2; 8 bases fit TRBD1. CDR1 and CDR2 (germline): MNHEY, SVGAGI. V dropped 7 bases and J dropped 4; count of bases not matched to a gene: 8. The CDR3 totals 14 residues. CDR3 region: CASTNFGTGYGYTF. CDR3 bases: TGTGCCAGCACCAATTTCGGGACAGGCTATGGCTACACCTTC.

The chain has TRBV5-8 and TRBJ1-2, with 7 bases aligning to TRBD1. The V and J ends lost 9 bases and 2 bases, in that order; junction bases with no gene match: 10. Germline CDR1 is SGHTS and CDR2 is YDEGEE. This CDR3 comprises 14 residues. CDR3 DNA sequence: TGTGCCACCGAAGGAGGGGGACAGAACTATGGCTACACCTTC. Its translation: CATEGGGQNYGYTF.

The chain employs TRBV19 and TRBJ1-2; D remains unclear. This CDR3 has 15 residues. V lost 0 bases, J lost 4 bases, and 12 bases lay in between. Germline assignment: CDR1 LNHDA and CDR2 SQIVND (reference sequence). The CDR3 here is CASSIDRGRVYGYTF. CDR3 in DNA: TGTGCCAGTAGTATAGACCGAGGGCGGGTCTATGGCTACACCTTC.

The chain links TRBV19 to TRBJ1-3; tentatively, D is TRBD1 (6 bases). CDR1 is LNHDA and CDR2 is SQIVND in the germline V gene (reference sequence). Trimming shortened V by 5 bases and J by 8 bases, and 13 bases separated the two germline ends. The CDR3 contains 13 residues. Here the CDR3 reads CASSPFPGDTIYF. In DNA form, the CDR3 reads TGTGCCAGTAGTCCATTTCCAGGGGACACCATATATTTT.

The chain combines TRBV11-2 with TRBJ1-1, with a possible D match to TRBD1 (6 bases). The germline V gene encodes CDR1 SGHAT and CDR2 FQNNGV. The CDR3 loop spans 14 amino acids. With 4 bases removed from V and 8 bases from J, the gap between germline ends came to 17 bases. The CDR3 reads CASSYPGAGGEAFF. In nucleotides, the CDR3 is TGTGCCAGCAGCTACCCCGGGGCGGGGGGCGAAGCTTTCTTT.

J is TRBJ2-3 and V is TRBV9; possible D gene TRBD2, 6 bases. V lost 0 bases, J lost 3 bases, and 14 bases lay in between. Per the germline V gene, CDR1 is SGDLS and CDR2 is YYNGEE. The CDR3 consists of 16 residues. The CDR3 protein is CASSVEGGELTDTQYF. In DNA form, the CDR3 reads TGTGCCAGCAGCGTAGAAGGCGGGGAGCTTACAGATACGCAGTATTTT.

J is TRBJ2-1 and V is TRBV6-5; a possible D gene is TRBD2 (5 bases). Trimming stripped 5 bases from V and 15 bases from J, with 20 bases between. Germline CDR1 reads MNHEY; CDR2 reads SVGAGI. This CDR3 contains 13 residues. CDR3 nucleotides: TGTGCCAGCAGTCGCGGTGACACGGGAAGTCGGTTCTTC. It codes for CASSRGDTGSRFF.

V is TRBV5-5 and J is TRBJ1-4; no definite D call. V gave up 1 base and J gave up 4 bases, with 8 bases separating them. The CDR3 has 14 amino acids. Per germline, CDR1 SGHKS and CDR2 YYEKEE (reference sequence). Here the CDR3 reads CASSLRLLNEKLFF. Written as DNA, the CDR3 is TGTGCCAGCAGCTTGAGACTTCTTAATGAAAAACTGTTTTTT. Drawing the rest from reference TRBV5-5 and TRBJ1-4, the complete variable domain is DAGVTQSPTHLIKTRGQQVTLRCSPISGHKSVSWYQQVLGQGPQFIFQYYEKEERGRGNFPDRFSARQFPNYSSELNVNALLLGDSALYLCASSLRLLNEKLFFGSGTQLSVL.

CDR3 nucleotide sequence: TGTGCCATCAGTGAGGGCAGGGTAGGAGCTGAAGCTTTCTTT. This encodes CAISEGRVGAEAFF. This sequence joins TRBV10-3 and TRBJ1-1, with a weak D call TRBD1 (5 bases). This CDR3 contains 14 residues. Germline CDR1 and CDR2: ENHRY and SYGVKD. V lost 2 bases and J 6 bases, leaving 13 bases between the germline ends.

This clone was seen more than once but under ten times. The CDR3 bases are TGCAGCGTTCACCGACAGGGAACAGATACGCAGTATTTT. Translating it yields CSVHRQGTDTQYF. The chain uses TRBV29-1 and TRBJ2-3; 7 positions agree with TRBD1. The length of the CDR3 is 13 residues. CDR1 and CDR2 from the germline V gene are SQVTM and ANQGSEA. The ends lost 5 bases at V and 3 bases at J; junction bases unmatched: 5.

The table lists this clone with a few counts. This chain links TRBV3-1 (or the pseudogene TRBV3-2) with TRBJ1-1, with D perhaps TRBD1 (6 bases). Trimming removed 4 bases from V and 1 base from J, with 7 bases in between. This CDR3 is 13 amino acids long. Germline values: CDR1 LGHDT, CDR2 YNNKEL (reference sequence). The CDR3 DNA sequence: TGTGCCAGCAGCCGGACAGAGAACACTGAAGCTTTCTTT. Encoded protein: CASSRTENTEAFF.

The gene calls are TRBV7-9 and TRBJ2-7, with D uncertain. Germline-derived CDR1 and CDR2 are SEHNR and FQNEAQ (reference sequence). V was trimmed by 4 bases and J by 3 bases, leaving 7 bases between them. The CDR3 has 12 residues. CDR3 sequence (DNA): TGTGCCAGCAGCTACAATTACTACGAGCAGTACTTC. As protein: CASSYNYYEQYF.

This chain links TRBV14 with TRBJ2-5, with 9 positions matching TRBD1. The V gene end was trimmed by 1 base and the J gene end by 4 bases; junction bases not matched to a gene: 4. Germline values: CDR1 SGHDN, CDR2 FVKESK. The CDR3 is made up of 15 amino acids. CDR3 in amino acids: CASSQVGTGRETQYF. The CDR3 bases are TGTGCCAGCAGCCAAGTTGGGACAGGGCGAGAGACCCAGTACTTC. The entire variable domain, with the rest obtained from reference TRBV14 and TRBJ2-5, is as follows: EAGVTQFPSHSVIEKGQTVTLRCDPISGHDNLYWYRRVMGKEIKFLLHFVKESKQDESGMPNNRFLAERTGGTYSTLKVQPAELEDSGVYFCASSQVGTGRETQYFGPGTRLLVL.

The CDR3 DNA follows: TGTGCCAGCAGTTTGACTAGTGCGGAAACCGGGGAGCTGTTTTTT. It translates to CASSLTSAETGELFF. This rearrangement joins TRBV2 to TRBJ2-2, with D perhaps TRBD2 (6 bases). Between the trimmed V and J ends, which lost 5 bases and 5 bases, there was a span of 15 bases. Per germline, CDR1 SNHLY and CDR2 FYNNEI. This CDR3 has 15 amino acids.

As concerns this clone: Other DNA sequences in the same sample also yield this CDR3. The gene calls are TRBV7-9 and TRBJ1-6; tentatively, D is TRBD1 (6 bases). Trimming removed 5 bases from V and 10 bases from J, with 12 bases in between. CDR1 SEHNR and CDR2 FQNEAQ come from the germline V gene (reference sequence). This CDR3 spans 13 amino acids. The CDR3 loop is CASSRQGNSPLHF. CDR3 nucleotide sequence: TGTGCCAGCAGCCGGCAGGGGAACTCACCCCTCCACTTT.

V and J are TRBV12-3 or TRBV12-4 and TRBJ1-5, with a tentative D call TRBD1 (6 bases). The CDR3 runs to 13 residues. V lost 5 bases to trimming and J lost 5 bases, with 10 bases between them. CDR3 sequence: CASSPAGDQPQHF. The DNA of the CDR3 is TGTGCCAGCAGTCCCGCAGGGGATCAGCCCCAGCATTTT.

In the case of this clone: Other DNA sequences in the sample encode the same CDR3. The rearrangement uses TRBV3-1 (or the pseudogene TRBV3-2) and TRBJ2-7; TRBD2 is a possible D gene (5 bases). Germline assignment: CDR1 LGHDT and CDR2 YNNKEL (reference sequence). V was pared by 1 base and J by 3 bases, with 7 bases between. The CDR3 totals 13 residues. CDR3 sequence: CASSQGTVYEQYF. The CDR3 bases are TGTGCCAGCAGCCAAGGGACTGTCTACGAGCAGTACTTC.

Only one count was recorded for this clone. The V call is TRBV24-1, the J call TRBJ2-7; weak D call: TRBD2 (6 bases). The CDR3 runs to 13 residues. Per the germline V gene, CDR1 is KGHDR and CDR2 is SFDVKD. V was pared by 5 bases and J by 3 bases, with 10 bases between. The CDR3 is CATSVPGVYEQYF. In DNA form, the CDR3 reads TGTGCCACCAGTGTCCCGGGAGTCTACGAGCAGTACTTC.